This TCR beta chain is from a study of shared T cell receptors in the human thymus. Profiled with immunoSEQ multiplex PCR; TCRdb holds only in-frame clones, not every one. The sample yields roughly 560,000 clones, 78% seen once. The data were also submitted as part of a second study, on human thymus T cells. That source reports: Healthy Finnish infants undergoing corrective surgery for congenital heart defects were the donors. Corrective cardiac surgery supplied the resected thymus tissue. What related research reported was that thymic repertoires overlapped highly among unrelated individuals.

This receptor was obtained from a boy under two years old with a congenital heart defect. The sample comprised thymocytes.

This CDR3 reads CSVVTRSYEQYF. In nucleotides, the CDR3 is TGCAGCGTTGTGACTAGGTCCTACGAGCAGTACTTC. The chain has TRBV29-1 and TRBJ2-7, with D perhaps matching TRBD2 (6 bases). Germline V gene data show CDR1 as SQVTM and CDR2 as ANQGSEA. V lost 4 bases to trimming and J lost 1 base, with 8 bases between them. The CDR3 covers 12 residues.